This is a list of T cell receptor beta chains from one sample in a study of OX40 agonist ivuxolimab in advanced cancers. Produced via immunoSEQ multiplex PCR; TCRdb's table is partial and in-frame only. The profile shows about 130,000 clones, 93% of them singletons. The sample in question was CD4+ or CD8+ T cells sorted from blood, obtained in a trial of the OX40 agonist ivuxolimab. The source is an adult with an advanced solid tumor such as melanoma, head and neck, liver or kidney cancer. CDR3s include the opening cysteine and the closing phenylalanine or tryptophan. D genes are given only for firm matches. Size is omitted from some rows. Given values are once, few, many or a class for expanded clones.

D gene: TRBD1; V gene: TRBV6-6; clone size: .; J gene: TRBJ1-5; CDR3 DNA: TGTGCCAGCAGTTGGGGGACAGCATCGGATCAGCCCCAGCATTTT; CDR3 protein: CASSWGTASDQPQHF
D gene: TRBD1; V gene: TRBV7-2; clone size: .; J gene: TRBJ1-1; CDR3 DNA: TGTGCCAGCAGCCAACGACAGGGCAACACTGAAGCTTTCTTT; CDR3 protein: CASSQRQGNTEAFF
D gene: TRBD2; V gene: TRBV5-4; clone size: once; J gene: TRBJ2-3; CDR3 DNA: TGTGCCAGCAGCCCCGGACTAGCGGGGAGCACAGATACGCAGTATTTT; CDR3 protein: CASSPGLAGSTDTQYF
D gene: TRBD2; V gene: TRBV11-2; clone size: .; J gene: TRBJ2-7; CDR3 DNA: TGTGCCAGCAGCTCCCCCCTGGCGGGGGGTTACGAGCAGTACTTC; CDR3 protein: CASSSPLAGGYEQYF
D gene: .; V gene: TRBV6-5; clone size: .; J gene: TRBJ2-7; CDR3 DNA: TGTGCCAGCAGTTATGGGCACCAGCAGTACTTC; CDR3 protein: CASSYGHQQYF
D gene: .; V gene: TRBV21-1; clone size: .; J gene: TRBJ1-1; CDR3 DNA: TGTGCCAGCAGTACAGGACAGAAGCCAAGGTATAAGCCTAACACTGAAGCTTTCTTT; CDR3 protein: CASSTGQKPRYKPNTEAFF
D gene: .; V gene: TRBV25-1; clone size: once; J gene: TRBJ1-1; CDR3 DNA: TGTGCCAGCAGTCGTAGTCCCGGGATTGAAGCTTTCTTT; CDR3 protein: CASSRSPGIEAFF
D gene: TRBD1; V gene: TRBV5-4; clone size: .; J gene: TRBJ1-1; CDR3 DNA: TGTGCCAGCAGCCGCGACAGGGAGGGTGAAGCTTTCTTT; CDR3 protein: CASSRDREGEAFF
D gene: .; V gene: TRBV6-5; clone size: .; J gene: TRBJ2-1; CDR3 DNA: TGTGCCAGCAGTAACTTACTCTGGGAGCAGTTCTTC; CDR3 protein: CASSNLLWEQFF
D gene: .; V gene: TRBV28; clone size: .; J gene: TRBJ2-3; CDR3 DNA: TGTGCCAGCCTCAGGGAGAGCACAGATACGCAGTATTTT; CDR3 protein: CASLRESTDTQYF
D gene: .; V gene: TRBV10-1; clone size: once; J gene: TRBJ2-2; CDR3 DNA: TGCGCCAGCAGTGAGAGGAGCGGGTACACCGGGGAGCTGTTTTTT; CDR3 protein: CASSERSGYTGELFF
D gene: .; V gene: TRBV7-2; clone size: .; J gene: TRBJ1-1; CDR3 DNA: TGTGCCAGCAGCTTCGGGGGAAGTGTGGGCACTGAAGCTTTCTTT; CDR3 protein: CASSFGGSVGTEAFF
D gene: .; V gene: TRBV11-3; clone size: once; J gene: TRBJ2-7; CDR3 DNA: TGTGCCAGCAGCCCGGGGGCAGGGGTCACCTACGAGCAGTACTTC; CDR3 protein: CASSPGAGVTYEQYF
D gene: .; V gene: TRBV28; clone size: .; J gene: TRBJ1-2; CDR3 DNA: TGTGCCAGCAGTTTATCGGGCGGCTATGGCTACACCTTC; CDR3 protein: CASSLSGGYGYTF
D gene: TRBD1; V gene: TRBV19; clone size: .; J gene: TRBJ1-5; CDR3 DNA: TGTGCCAGTAGTATGGGACAGAGTATCAATCAGCCCCAGCATTTT; CDR3 protein: CASSMGQSINQPQHF
D gene: .; V gene: TRBV6-5; clone size: .; J gene: TRBJ1-3; CDR3 DNA: TGTGCCAGCAGTCGACCAGGAGACACCATATATTTT; CDR3 protein: CASSRPGDTIYF
D gene: TRBD1; V gene: TRBV7-2; clone size: .; J gene: TRBJ2-1; CDR3 DNA: TGTGCCAGCAGCGCGCGCGGGACAGGGGGCTATGAGCAGTTCTTC; CDR3 protein: CASSARGTGGYEQFF
D gene: .; V gene: TRBV2; clone size: .; J gene: TRBJ1-2; CDR3 DNA: TGTGCCAGCAGTGAAGGAGCGGGAGGTTCTTATGGCTACACCTTC; CDR3 protein: CASSEGAGGSYGYTF
D gene: .; V gene: TRBV14; clone size: .; J gene: TRBJ2-5; CDR3 DNA: TGTGCCAGCAGCCAAGAGCCGCTCTTCTACAGGGCGAAAGAGACCCAGTACTTC; CDR3 protein: CASSQEPLFYRAKETQYF
D gene: .; V gene: TRBV27; clone size: .; J gene: TRBJ2-3; CDR3 DNA: TGTGCCAGCAGTTGGAGGGAAGCAGATACGCAGTATTTT; CDR3 protein: CASSWREADTQYF
D gene: TRBD1; V gene: TRBV27; clone size: .; J gene: TRBJ1-1; CDR3 DNA: TGTGCCAGCAGTTCAACCCGGGACAGGGGGAACACTGAAGCTTTCTTT; CDR3 protein: CASSSTRDRGNTEAFF
D gene: .; V gene: TRBV5-1; clone size: few; J gene: TRBJ1-2; CDR3 DNA: TGCGCCAGCAGCGGGGGGGATTATGGCTACACCTTC; CDR3 protein: CASSGGDYGYTF
D gene: TRBD2; V gene: TRBV5-8; clone size: .; J gene: TRBJ2-7; CDR3 DNA: TGTGCCAGCAGCTCCACCGGACTAGCGGGATACACCCCCACCTACGAGCAGTACTTC; CDR3 protein: CASSSTGLAGYTPTYEQYF
D gene: TRBD2; V gene: TRBV11-3; clone size: .; J gene: TRBJ2-1; CDR3 DNA: TGTGCCAGCAGCCCATCAGCGGGAGGACCCCATGACAATGAGCAGTTCTTC; CDR3 protein: CASSPSAGGPHDNEQFF
D gene: .; V gene: TRBV10-1; clone size: .; J gene: TRBJ2-7; CDR3 DNA: TGCGCCAGCAGTGAGGTTGTTTGGCCGGCTTCCTACGAGCAGTACTTC; CDR3 protein: CASSEVVWPASYEQYF
D gene: .; V gene: TRBV7-9; clone size: .; J gene: TRBJ1-5; CDR3 DNA: TGTGCCAGCAGCGGTACAGCGAGCATTAGCAATCAGCCCCAGCATTTT; CDR3 protein: CASSGTASISNQPQHF
D gene: TRBD1; V gene: TRBV27; clone size: .; J gene: TRBJ2-5; CDR3 DNA: TGTGCCAGCAGTTTAAACAGGGGAGAGACCCAGTACTTC; CDR3 protein: CASSLNRGETQYF
D gene: .; V gene: TRBV6-5; clone size: .; J gene: TRBJ1-1; CDR3 DNA: TGTGCCAGCCAGCACCGCAAGGGGACCACTGAAGCTTTCTTT; CDR3 protein: CASQHRKGTTEAFF
D gene: .; V gene: TRBV28; clone size: .; J gene: TRBJ1-2; CDR3 DNA: TGTGCCAGCAGTTTGGGGGTGGGCTACACCTTC; CDR3 protein: CASSLGVGYTF
D gene: .; V gene: TRBV27; clone size: .; J gene: TRBJ1-3; CDR3 DNA: TGTGCCAGCGGGGGGAGAGACCCGCGCTCTGGAAACACCATATATTTT; CDR3 protein: CASGGRDPRSGNTIYF
D gene: TRBD1; V gene: TRBV27; clone size: .; J gene: TRBJ1-5; CDR3 DNA: TGTGCCAGCAGTTTATTCGGGGGTCCGGGACAGGGAACTTATAGCAATCAGCCCCAGCATTTT; CDR3 protein: CASSLFGGPGQGTYSNQPQHF
D gene: .; V gene: TRBV5-5; clone size: .; J gene: TRBJ2-4; CDR3 DNA: TGTGCCAGCAGCTCGACCCGACACCTCGACATTCAGTACTTC; CDR3 protein: CASSSTRHLDIQYF
D gene: .; V gene: TRBV7-2; clone size: .; J gene: TRBJ2-7; CDR3 DNA: TGTGCCAGCAGCTTAAAGCTCAACGAGCAGTACTTC; CDR3 protein: CASSLKLNEQYF
D gene: .; V gene: TRBV11-3; clone size: .; J gene: TRBJ2-3; CDR3 DNA: TGTGCCAGCAGCTTTTTAGGGGATACGCAGTATTTT; CDR3 protein: CASSFLGDTQYF
D gene: .; V gene: TRBV14; clone size: .; J gene: TRBJ1-3; CDR3 DNA: TGTGCCAGCAGCCAAGGTCCCAGGAACTCTGGAAACACCATATATTTT; CDR3 protein: CASSQGPRNSGNTIYF
D gene: .; V gene: TRBV5-8; clone size: .; J gene: TRBJ1-2; CDR3 DNA: TGTGCCAGCAGCTTGGGAGTAAGGCAGAGGGCTGGCTACACCTTC; CDR3 protein: CASSLGVRQRAGYTF
D gene: .; V gene: TRBV4-2; clone size: .; J gene: TRBJ1-2; CDR3 DNA: TGTGCCAGCAGCCAAGATAACGGGGGCGGCTACACCTTC; CDR3 protein: CASSQDNGGGYTF
D gene: .; V gene: TRBV7-2; clone size: .; J gene: TRBJ2-2; CDR3 DNA: TGTGCCAGCAGCTTAACAGTAAACACCGGGGAGCTGTTTTTT; CDR3 protein: CASSLTVNTGELFF
D gene: .; V gene: TRBV5-1; clone size: .; J gene: TRBJ2-2; CDR3 DNA: TGCGCCAGCAGCTTGGTCGGGGAGAACACCGGGGAGCTGTTTTTT; CDR3 protein: CASSLVGENTGELFF
D gene: TRBD1; V gene: TRBV7-9; clone size: .; J gene: TRBJ2-1; CDR3 DNA: TGTGCCAGCAGCGTGACTTCCGCCCAGGGGGCCAATGAGCAGTTCTTC; CDR3 protein: CASSVTSAQGANEQFF
D gene: TRBD1; V gene: TRBV5-4; clone size: .; J gene: TRBJ1-2; CDR3 DNA: TGTGCCAGCAGCCCAGACAGGGGGCGATGGGGCTACACCTTC; CDR3 protein: CASSPDRGRWGYTF
D gene: .; V gene: TRBV7-9; clone size: .; J gene: TRBJ2-2; CDR3 DNA: TGTGCCAGCAGCTCAAGGACAGCGAACACCGGGGAGCTGTTTTTT; CDR3 protein: CASSSRTANTGELFF